A single sample is the source of the 9 T cell receptor beta chains below, sequenced in a study of early T cells in non-severe SARS-CoV-2 infection. In TCRdb, the 5' RACE reads were re-called with MiXCR into one record per CDR3 protein. Here the sample spans about 130,000 distinct CDR3 sequences, 15% being singletons. Sequenced material: whole blood. The receptors were gathered from an adult who was a healthcare worker with PCR-confirmed SARS-CoV-2 infection or an uninfected control (not recorded which).

The chain employs TRBV12-3 or TRBV12-4 and TRBJ2-6; D not certain. V was pared by 6 bases and J by 4 bases, with 13 bases between. The CDR3 contains 15 residues. The CDR3 DNA sequence: TGTGCCAGCAGGGCGGCAGAATCGGGGGCCAACGTCCTGACTTTC. Translated, it gives CASRAAESGANVLTF.

At least ten counts were recorded for this clonotype. CDR3: CASSLGSGDEAFF. The DNA of the CDR3 is TGTGCCAGCAGCTTAGGTTCAGGTGACGAAGCTTTCTTT. This chain links TRBV7-3 with TRBJ1-1; D remains ambiguous. Between the trimmed V and J ends, which lost 2 bases and 8 bases, there was a span of 12 bases. CDR3 length: 13 amino acids. CDR1 and CDR2 (germline): SGHTA, FQGTGA.

This clonotype was observed a handful of times. The gene calls are TRBV27 and TRBJ2-7; no clear D. Trimming stripped 2 bases from V and 1 base from J, with 6 bases between. This CDR3 has 13 residues. Germline V gives CDR1 MNHEY, CDR2 SMNVEV (reference sequence). CDR3 DNA: TGTGCCAGCAGTTTAGGGGAATCCTACGAGCAGTACTTC. Translating it yields CASSLGESYEQYF.

This clonotype was detected a few times. This chain links TRBV18 with TRBJ1-2; tentative D call: TRBD1 (5 bases). Between the trimmed V and J ends, which lost 3 bases and 8 bases, there was a span of 22 bases. This CDR3 spans 16 amino acids. Germline V gene data show CDR1 as KGHSH and CDR2 as LQKENI. The CDR3 protein is CASSPFSTAEHGGYTF. The CDR3 DNA reads TGTGCCAGCTCACCCTTTTCGACAGCCGAACATGGAGGCTACACCTTC.

The chain employs TRBV20-1 and TRBJ2-3; unclear D gene. The CDR3 totals 12 residues. The germline CDR1 and CDR2 sequences are DFQATT and SNEGSKA (reference sequence). The V end was cut by 8 bases, the J end by 0 bases, with 9 bases between. CDR3 bases: TGCAGTCTAGATAGGAGCACAGATACGCAGTATTTT. Its translation is CSLDRSTDTQYF.

V is TRBV3-1 and J is TRBJ1-3, with D unresolved. V shed 7 bases and J shed 0 bases, with 4 bases lying between them. Germline CDR1 reads LGHDT; CDR2 reads YNNKEL (reference sequence). The CDR3 covers 12 residues. CDR3 DNA: TGTGCCAGCAAGGACTCTGGAAACACCATATATTTT. Residues: CASKDSGNTIYF.

This clonotype showed up just a few times. The CDR3 region is CASSQAGGRDTEAFF. DNA of the CDR3: TGCGCCAGCAGCCAAGCGGGGGGCAGGGACACTGAAGCTTTCTTT. The chain is built from TRBV4-1 and TRBJ1-1, with D maybe TRBD1 (6 bases). V was cut by 1 base and J by 3 bases, with 12 bases left in between. This CDR3 region has 15 residues. The germline V gene has CDR1 MGHRA and CDR2 YSYEKL.

This rearrangement joins TRBV9 to TRBJ2-3; 7 nucleotides match TRBD1. Trimming took 4 bases from V and 3 from J; bases not matched to a gene: 5. Germline values: CDR1 SGDLS, CDR2 YYNGEE. This CDR3 region has 14 residues. CDR3 amino acids: CASSSTGLTDTQYF. In nucleotides, the CDR3 is TGTGCCAGCAGCTCGACAGGGCTGACAGATACGCAGTATTTT.

This clonotype has a count of ten or more. The chain has TRBV12-3 or TRBV12-4 and TRBJ1-1, with D perhaps TRBD1 (5 bases). V lost 3 bases and J lost 1, with 6 bases in between. The CDR3 extends over 13 amino acids. As DNA, the CDR3 is TGTGCCAGCAGTTTCGGACAGAACACTGAAGCTTTCTTT. It translates to CASSFGQNTEAFF.